Below, 25 T cell receptor beta chains from the same sample are listed, as sequenced in a study of beta chain features in type 1 diabetes. Study-wide findings and caveats: TCRB CDR3 length was moderately but significantly reduced in all four CD4+ subsets of Type 1 diabetes patients.

Antigens for these TCRs are unknown. The sequenced template was cDNA made from the entire isolated RNA. TCRdb's copy holds only in-frame clones and misses some; the assay was immunoSEQ multiplex PCR. The sample records 200,000 to 250,000 clones, 16% being singletons. The material sequenced was naive CD4+ T cells from blood. Every receptor here comes from a young man with type 1 diabetes.

V usage is TRBV7-9 and J usage is TRBJ1-2, with D unclear. Germline loops: CDR1 SEHNR, CDR2 FQNEAQ (reference sequence). The V end lost 5 bases, the J end lost 0 bases, and 4 bases lay between the germline ends. There are 12 residues in the CDR3. The CDR3 bases are TGTGCCAGCAGCGATCCTAACTATGGCTACACCTTC. It yields the protein CASSDPNYGYTF.

The table lists this clone with a few counts. V and J are TRBV28 and TRBJ2-7; weak D call: TRBD1 (5 bases). Germline CDR1 reads MDHEN; CDR2 reads SYDVKM. Trimming left V 3 bases short and J 2 bases short, with 14 bases between. CDR3 length: 15 residues. The CDR3 nucleotides read TGTGCCAGCAGTTTGGGGCGCCCCCCTGCCTACGAGCAGTACTTC. Its translation is CASSLGRPPAYEQYF.

The chain is built from TRBV30 and TRBJ1-4, with D hard to call. Germline lookup yields CDR1 GTSNPN and CDR2 SVGIG (reference sequence). This CDR3 is built from 15 residues. With 0 bases removed from V and 5 bases from J, the gap between germline ends came to 13 bases. The CDR3 sequence is CAWSVTGRLNEKLFF. CDR3 sequence (DNA): TGTGCCTGGAGTGTCACTGGGCGGCTGAATGAAAAACTGTTTTTT. Together with reference TRBV30 and TRBJ1-4, the CDR3 gives the full variable domain: SQTIHQWPATLVQPVGSPLSLECTVEGTSNPNLYWYRQAAGRGLQLLFYSVGIGQISSEVPQNLSASRPQDRQFILSSKKLLLSDSGFYLCAWSVTGRLNEKLFFGSGTQLSVL.

The sample holds a few counts of this clone. The chain recombines TRBV13 with TRBJ2-7, with D maybe TRBD2 (5 bases). Per germline, CDR1 PRHDT and CDR2 FYEKMQ (reference sequence). The CDR3 is 13 amino acids. V lost 1 base and J lost 2, with 6 bases in between. CDR3 sequence reads: CASSLAGTYEQYF. In DNA form, the CDR3 reads TGTGCCAGCAGCTTAGCGGGGACCTACGAGCAGTACTTC.

The chain joins TRBV28 to TRBJ2-4; D possibly corresponds to TRBD1 (6 bases). V was clipped by 6 bases and J by 2 bases, with 11 bases between them. The CDR3 totals 14 residues. The germline V gene encodes CDR1 MDHEN and CDR2 SYDVKM. CDR3 nucleotide sequence: TGTGCCAGCAGACAGGGCCAAACCAAAAACATTCAGTACTTC. Its protein is CASRQGQTKNIQYF. The full variable domain, completed using reference TRBV28 and TRBJ2-4, is DVKVTQSSRYLVKRTGEKVFLECVQDMDHENMFWYRQDPGLGLRLIYFSYDVKMKEKGDIPEGYSVSREKKERFSLILESASTNQTSMYLCASRQGQTKNIQYFGAGTRLSVL.

This clone was seen more than once but under ten times. The chain is built from TRBV7-2 and TRBJ2-7; D unclear. Trimming removed 4 bases from V and 2 bases from J, with 12 bases in between. The CDR3 runs to 14 residues. The V gene's germline CDR1 is SGHTA and CDR2 FQGNSA. CDR3 in DNA: TGTGCCAGCAGCTCTCGGCAAAAGCCCTACGAGCAGTACTTC. It is translated as CASSSRQKPYEQYF.

This chain joins TRBV4-3 and TRBJ2-1; no clear D. Trimming removed 1 base at V and 5 bases at J, with 6 bases between. Per the germline V gene, CDR1 is LGHNA and CDR2 is YSLEER. This CDR3 comprises 13 residues. The CDR3 region is CASSQGSDNEQFF. CDR3 DNA: TGCGCCAGCAGCCAAGGAAGCGACAATGAGCAGTTCTTC.

In its sample, this clone was seen a few times. The genes are TRBV5-1 and TRBJ1-1; D gene ambiguous. The germline V gene encodes CDR1 SGHRS and CDR2 YFSETQ. Trimming stripped 0 bases from V and 1 base from J, with 7 bases between. CDR3 length: 14 residues. The CDR3 DNA reads TGCGCCAGCAGCTTGGCCCCAGAGAACACTGAAGCTTTCTTT. Amino acid sequence: CASSLAPENTEAFF.

A few counts support this clone. This chain links TRBV7-2 with TRBJ1-2; 9 bases map to TRBD1. After removal of 0 bases from V and 4 bases from J, the junction contained 6 bases not matched to a gene. This CDR3 is 16 amino acids long. Looked up from germline, CDR1 is SGHTA and CDR2 is FQGNSA. The CDR3 DNA follows: TGTGCCAGCAGCTTAGCAACGGGACAGGGTAGCTATGGCTACACCTTC. The encoded protein is CASSLATGQGSYGYTF.

This clone came up a few times. The rearrangement joins TRBV7-2 to TRBJ2-5; 7 nucleotides match TRBD1. With 7 bases clipped from V and 1 base from J, the junction kept 3 bases outside the gene matches. From germline, CDR1 is SGHTA and CDR2 FQGNSA. The CDR3 totals 13 residues. CDR3 DNA sequence: TGTGCCAGCAACGGACAGGCCCAAGAGACCCAGTACTTC. Translation gives CASNGQAQETQYF.

J is TRBJ2-5 and V is TRBV9, with 10 bases that match TRBD1. Germline assignment: CDR1 SGDLS and CDR2 YYNGEE. V lost 4 bases and J lost 1; bases outside the gene matches: 4. The CDR3 is 15 residues long. CDR3 amino acids: CASSFGQGGQETQYF. The CDR3 region has the DNA TGTGCCAGCAGCTTCGGACAGGGGGGCCAAGAGACCCAGTACTTC.

The rearrangement joins TRBV6-1 to TRBJ2-5; perhaps TRBD1 as D (5 bases). The CDR3 extends over 13 amino acids. The ends were cut back, 3 bases at V and 2 bases at J, with 7 bases in the middle. The germline V gene encodes CDR1 MNHNS and CDR2 SASEGT. The CDR3, as DNA: TGTGCCAGCAGTGAGGGGCAGCAAGAGACCCAGTACTTC. This gives the protein CASSEGQQETQYF.

The chain carries TRBV29-1 and TRBJ1-2; 7 nucleotides agree with TRBD1. Germline V gene lookup returns CDR1 SQVTM and CDR2 ANQGSEA. V was pared by 4 bases and J by 7 bases, with 12 bases of the junction left unmatched. The CDR3 totals 14 residues. CDR3 nucleotides: TGCAGCGTTGGTAGGGGGCAGGATTCGTTTGGCTACACCTTC. It specifies CSVGRGQDSFGYTF.

The genes are TRBV7-2 and TRBJ2-1; 13 nucleotides align to TRBD2. The CDR3 contains 17 residues. Germline values: CDR1 SGHTA, CDR2 FQGNSA. The V gene end was trimmed by 0 bases and the J gene end by 6 bases; junction bases not matched to a gene: 5. The CDR3 bases are TGTGCCAGCAGCTTAGCCGGGACTAGCGGGAACATCAATGAGCAGTTCTTC. Translated: CASSLAGTSGNINEQFF.

This clone was counted a few times. The sample carries other DNA sequences with the same CDR3. This chain joins TRBV5-1 and TRBJ2-1; D remains unclear. The V and J ends lost 0 bases and 0 bases respectively, with 7 bases between them. The CDR3 is 15 residues long. In germline, CDR1 is SGHRS, CDR2 YFSETQ. The CDR3 nucleotides read TGCGCCAGCAGCTTGGTGCAAGCCTCCTACAATGAGCAGTTCTTC. The encoded protein is CASSLVQASYNEQFF.

The chain joins TRBV19 to TRBJ1-2; TRBD1 might be the D (5 bases). The ends were cut back, 2 bases at V and 4 bases at J, with 8 bases in the middle. The CDR3 consists of 13 residues. In germline, CDR1 is LNHDA, CDR2 SQIVND (reference sequence). Written as DNA, the CDR3 is TGTGCCAGTAGTATATCCGGGACCTATGGCTACACCTTC. This encodes CASSISGTYGYTF.

V is TRBV6-5 and J is TRBJ2-5; 9 bases map to TRBD1. This CDR3 is 14 amino acids long. The J segment lost 4 bases and the V segment lost 2 bases, leaving 2 bases of the junction unmatched. In germline, CDR1 is MNHEY, CDR2 SVGAGI. The DNA for the CDR3 is TGTGCCAGCAGTTACGGGACAGGGCGAGAGACCCAGTACTTC. It translates to CASSYGTGRETQYF.

This clone turned up a few times. V is TRBV10-2 and J is TRBJ2-1; TRBD2 matches at 7 bases. Per germline, CDR1 WSHSY and CDR2 SAAADI. V shed 7 bases, J shed 5 bases, and the junction held 2 bases outside the gene matches. The length of the CDR3 is 12 residues. CDR3 residues: CASTGTNNEQFF. As DNA, the CDR3 is TGCGCCAGCACCGGGACTAACAATGAGCAGTTCTTC.

This chain uses TRBV10-3 with TRBJ2-3; 9 nucleotides match TRBD1. Germline CDR1 and CDR2: ENHRY and SYGVKD. The ends lost 9 bases at V and 9 bases at J; junction bases unmatched: 16. The CDR3 is 15 residues long. The CDR3 loop reads CAMGVGTGTIWTQYF. The DNA of the CDR3 is TGTGCCATGGGGGTCGGGACAGGGACTATTTGGACGCAGTATTTT.

The table lists this clone with a few counts. The rearrangement joins TRBV5-4 to TRBJ2-7, with 7 bases lining up with TRBD1. This CDR3 region has 15 residues. From germline, CDR1 is SGHNT and CDR2 YYREEE (reference sequence). V gave up 3 bases and J gave up 0 bases; unmatched junction bases: 6. The DNA for the CDR3 is TGTGCCAGCAGCTCTTACAGGGGTAGCTCCTACGAGCAGTACTTC. Encoded protein: CASSSYRGSSYEQYF.

This rearrangement joins TRBV7-7 to TRBJ2-6; the D gene is possibly TRBD1 (5 bases). The length of the CDR3 is 16 residues. Germline V gives CDR1 SSHAT, CDR2 FNYEAQ (reference sequence). As DNA, the CDR3 is TGTGCTGTCTTACGGGCGACAGCAGAAGGGGCCAACGTCCTGACTTTC. This sequence encodes CAVLRATAEGANVLTF.

This clone showed up just a few times. The chain couples TRBV7-9 to TRBJ2-1; 10 bases align to TRBD1. V dropped 5 bases and J dropped 14; count of bases not matched to a gene: 6. This CDR3 is built from 12 residues. CDR1 is SEHNR, CDR2 FQNEAQ, per germline (reference sequence). The CDR3 is CASSTGTGAEFF. In DNA, the CDR3 is TGTGCCAGCAGCACCGGGACAGGGGCGGAGTTCTTC.

The chain couples TRBV7-9 to TRBJ2-7; no clear D gene. V gave up 3 bases and J gave up 5 bases, with 5 bases separating them. The CDR3 loop spans 11 amino acids. The germline CDR1 and CDR2 sequences are SEHNR and FQNEAQ (reference sequence). CDR3 DNA sequence: TGTGCCAGCAGCTTCATCGACGAGCAGTACTTC. It encodes CASSFIDEQYF.

The chain's CDR3 is CASSQEEGVFASTDTQYF. CDR3 coding DNA: TGCGCCAGCAGCCAGGAAGAGGGGGTATTCGCTAGCACAGATACGCAGTATTTT. This sequence joins TRBV4-3 and TRBJ2-3, with TRBD1 as a possible D gene (6 bases). The CDR3 has 18 amino acids. Germline V gene lookup returns CDR1 LGHNA and CDR2 YSLEER. The germline V and J ends were trimmed by 3 bases and 0 bases, with 19 bases remaining between them.

The chain is built from TRBV30 and TRBJ1-1; the D is unclear. The germline V and J ends were trimmed by 4 bases and 1 base, with 10 bases remaining between them. From germline, CDR1 is GTSNPN and CDR2 SVGIG (reference sequence). There are 13 residues in the CDR3. In nucleotides, the CDR3 is TGTGCCTGGAAAGGCTTTAGGAACACTGAAGCTTTCTTT. Amino acid sequence: CAWKGFRNTEAFF.